Listed below are T cell receptor beta chains from one sample, sequenced in a study of T-cell reconstitution after alpha-beta-depleted transplantation in children. TCRdb fed the PCR reads into MiXCR, producing one record per CDR3 protein. The data hold around 300,000 distinct CDR3 sequences, with roughly 25% observed a single time. This material consisted of PBMCs, mostly from graft donor cells, taken 180 days after TCRalphabeta/CD19-depleted stem cell transplant. The receptors stem from a male patient under 18 who had a stem cell transplant for acute lymphoblastic leukemia, so the T cells may come from the graft donor. Both conserved end residues are part of each CDR3. The D gene is left open where the match is weak. Size is omitted from some rows. Given values are once, few, many or a class for expanded clones.

15,TRBD2,TRBV7-9,TRBJ2-1,.,CASSPAGTSYNEQFF,TGTGCCAGCAGCCCAGCCGGGACTAGCTACAATGAGCAGTTCTTC
14,.,TRBV28,TRBJ1-1,few,CASSPTALNTEAFF,TGTGCCAGCAGCCCGACAGCCCTGAACACTGAAGCTTTCTTT
12,.,TRBV11-3,TRBJ2-7,few,CASSALTGEQYF,TGTGCCAGCAGCGCCTTGACCGGTGAGCAGTACTTC
15,.,TRBV7-2,TRBJ2-7,.,CASSLDGLRSYEQYF,TGTGCCAGCAGCTTAGATGGTTTGAGGTCCTACGAGCAGTACTTC
16,.,TRBV7-4,TRBJ1-4,.,CASSLSPQGVYEKLFF,TGTGCCAGCAGCTTATCCCCTCAAGGAGTTTATGAAAAACTGTTTTTT
16,.,TRBV27,TRBJ2-3,few,CASSSLIGGVTDTQYF,TGTGCCAGCAGTTCGCTGATAGGGGGGGTCACAGATACGCAGTATTTT
13,.,TRBV5-1,TRBJ2-5,.,CASSSDTSETQYF,TGCGCCAGCAGCTCCGACACATCAGAGACCCAGTACTTC
15,.,TRBV12-3/TRBV12-4,TRBJ2-1,many,CASRTRGGFYNEQFF,TGTGCCAGCAGGACCAGGGGAGGATTCTACAATGAGCAGTTCTTC
15,TRBD1,TRBV7-3,TRBJ2-5,.,CASRNRDSLQETQYF,TGTGCCAGCAGGAATCGGGACAGCCTCCAAGAGACCCAGTACTTC
13,.,TRBV20-1,TRBJ1-1,few,CSARDETPREAFF,TGCAGTGCTAGAGATGAGACCCCCCGGGAAGCTTTCTTT